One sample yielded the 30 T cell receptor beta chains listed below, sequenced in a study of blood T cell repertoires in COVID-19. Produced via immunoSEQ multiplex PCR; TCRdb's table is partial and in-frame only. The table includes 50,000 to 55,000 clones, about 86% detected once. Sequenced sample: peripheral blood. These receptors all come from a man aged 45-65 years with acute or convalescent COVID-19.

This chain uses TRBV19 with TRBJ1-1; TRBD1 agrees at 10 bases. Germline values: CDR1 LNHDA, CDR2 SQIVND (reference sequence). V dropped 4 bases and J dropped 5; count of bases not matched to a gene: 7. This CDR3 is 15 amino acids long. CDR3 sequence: CASSTGTGAGTEAFF. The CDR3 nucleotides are TGTGCCAGTAGTACGGGGACAGGGGCGGGGACTGAAGCTTTCTTT. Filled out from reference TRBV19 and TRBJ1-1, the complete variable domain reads DGGITQSPKYLFRKEGQNVTLSCEQNLNHDAMYWYRQDPGQGLRLIYYSQIVNDFQKGDIAEGYSVSREKKESFPLTVTSAQKNPTAFYLCASSTGTGAGTEAFFGQGTRLTVV.

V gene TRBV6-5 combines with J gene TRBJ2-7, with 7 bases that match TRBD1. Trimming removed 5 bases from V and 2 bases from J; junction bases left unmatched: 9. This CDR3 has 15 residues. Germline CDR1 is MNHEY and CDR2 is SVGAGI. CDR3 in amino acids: CASSRPRTGAYEQYF. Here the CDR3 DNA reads TGTGCCAGCAGTCGACCTAGAACAGGGGCCTACGAGCAGTACTTC.

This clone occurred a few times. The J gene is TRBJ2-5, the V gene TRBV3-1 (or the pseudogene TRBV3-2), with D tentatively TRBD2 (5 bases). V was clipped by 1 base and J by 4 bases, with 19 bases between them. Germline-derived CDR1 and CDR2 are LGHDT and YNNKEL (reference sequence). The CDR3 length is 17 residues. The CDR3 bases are TGTGCCAGCAGCCAAGGAGGTGGGAGTGGGTCATCAGAGACCCAGTACTTC. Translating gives CASSQGGGSGSSETQYF.

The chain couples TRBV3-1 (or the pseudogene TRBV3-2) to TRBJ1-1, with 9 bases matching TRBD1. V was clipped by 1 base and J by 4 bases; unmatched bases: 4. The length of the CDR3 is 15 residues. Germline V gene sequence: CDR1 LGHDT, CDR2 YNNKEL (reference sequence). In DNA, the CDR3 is TGTGCCAGCAGCCAAGGGGGACAGGGCCCCACTGAAGCTTTCTTT. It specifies CASSQGGQGPTEAFF.

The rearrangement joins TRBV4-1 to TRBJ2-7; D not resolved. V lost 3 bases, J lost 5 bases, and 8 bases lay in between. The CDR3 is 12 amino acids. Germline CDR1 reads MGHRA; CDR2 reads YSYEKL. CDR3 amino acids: CASSHLTDEQYF. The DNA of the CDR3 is TGCGCCAGCAGCCACCTTACTGACGAGCAGTACTTC.

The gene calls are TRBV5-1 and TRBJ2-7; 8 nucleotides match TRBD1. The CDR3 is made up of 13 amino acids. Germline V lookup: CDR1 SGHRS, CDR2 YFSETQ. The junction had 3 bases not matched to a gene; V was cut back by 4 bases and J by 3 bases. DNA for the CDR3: TGCGCCAGCAGCCATGGACAGGGCTACGAGCAGTACTTC. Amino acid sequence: CASSHGQGYEQYF.

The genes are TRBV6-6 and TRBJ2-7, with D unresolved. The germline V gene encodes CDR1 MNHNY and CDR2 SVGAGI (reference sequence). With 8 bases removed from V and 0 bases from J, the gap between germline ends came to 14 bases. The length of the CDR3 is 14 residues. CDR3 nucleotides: TGTGCCAGCGAGCCGAGCCTTAGCTCCTACGAGCAGTACTTC. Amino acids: CASEPSLSSYEQYF.

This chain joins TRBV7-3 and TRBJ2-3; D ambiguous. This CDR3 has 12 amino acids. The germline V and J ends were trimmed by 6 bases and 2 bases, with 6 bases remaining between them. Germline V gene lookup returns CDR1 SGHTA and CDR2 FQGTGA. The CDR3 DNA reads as TGTGCCAGCAGTTTCAACACAGATACGCAGTATTTT. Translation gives CASSFNTDTQYF.

The DNA for the CDR3 is TGCGCCAGCAGCCGACAACAGGGCACCGGGGAGCTGTTTTTT. Encoded protein: CASSRQQGTGELFF. The chain recombines TRBV5-1 with TRBJ2-2; weak D call: TRBD1 (6 bases). V was trimmed by 4 bases and J by 4 bases, leaving 11 bases between them. CDR1 and CDR2 from the germline V gene are SGHRS and YFSETQ. The CDR3 has 14 residues.

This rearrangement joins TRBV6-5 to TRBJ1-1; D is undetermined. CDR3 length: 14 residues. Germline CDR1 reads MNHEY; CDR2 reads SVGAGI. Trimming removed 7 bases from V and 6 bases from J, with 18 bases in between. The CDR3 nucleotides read TGTGCCAGCACCCTTACCGGTGCATTCCCTGAAGCTTTCTTT. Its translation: CASTLTGAFPEAFF.

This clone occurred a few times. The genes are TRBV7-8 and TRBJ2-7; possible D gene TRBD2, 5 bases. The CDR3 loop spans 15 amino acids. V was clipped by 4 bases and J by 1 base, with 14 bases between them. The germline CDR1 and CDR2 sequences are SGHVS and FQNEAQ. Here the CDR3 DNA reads TGTGCCAGCAGCTGGAGGTCGGGCAAATCCTACGAGCAGTACTTC. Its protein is CASSWRSGKSYEQYF.

The CDR3 spells CASSLVGGQNSPLHF. The CDR3 bases are TGTGCCAGCAGCTTAGTTGGGGGACAGAATTCACCCCTCCACTTT. This sequence joins TRBV11-2 and TRBJ1-6, with 7 bases that match TRBD1. The CDR3 is 15 amino acids. Germline-derived CDR1 and CDR2 are SGHAT and FQNNGV. The trim removed 1 base at V and 7 bases at J, leaving 4 bases unmatched.

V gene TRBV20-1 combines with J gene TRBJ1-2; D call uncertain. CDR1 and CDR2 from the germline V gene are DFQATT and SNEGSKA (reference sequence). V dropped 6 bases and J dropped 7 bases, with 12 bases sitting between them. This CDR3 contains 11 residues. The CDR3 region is CSAQKTAGYTF. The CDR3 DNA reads TGCAGTGCACAGAAGACGGCTGGCTACACCTTC.

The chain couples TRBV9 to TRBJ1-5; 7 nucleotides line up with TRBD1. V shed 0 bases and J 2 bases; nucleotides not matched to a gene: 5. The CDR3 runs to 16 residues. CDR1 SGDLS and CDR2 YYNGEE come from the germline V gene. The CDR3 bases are TGTGCCAGCAGCGTAGGGGGGGACAGACGCAATCAGCCCCAGCATTTT. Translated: CASSVGGDRRNQPQHF.

The CDR3 DNA reads as TGTGCCAGCAGTTACAGCCTGGGACAGGGAATTAATTTGCAGTACTTC. Protein sequence: CASSYSLGQGINLQYF. The chain uses TRBV6-5 and TRBJ2-7; 9 bases match TRBD1. The CDR3 consists of 16 residues. Germline trimming cut 2 bases from V and 9 bases from J; bases unmatched to any gene: 14. Per the germline V gene, CDR1 is MNHEY and CDR2 is SVGAGI.

CDR3 loop: CASSFSGTLNTEAFF. The CDR3, as DNA: TGTGCCAGCAGCTTCTCCGGGACATTGAACACTGAAGCTTTCTTT. The chain has TRBV9 and TRBJ1-1; tentative D call: TRBD1 (6 bases). Germline V gene data show CDR1 as SGDLS and CDR2 as YYNGEE. Trimming pared 4 bases from V and 0 bases from J, leaving 13 bases between. This CDR3 spans 15 amino acids.

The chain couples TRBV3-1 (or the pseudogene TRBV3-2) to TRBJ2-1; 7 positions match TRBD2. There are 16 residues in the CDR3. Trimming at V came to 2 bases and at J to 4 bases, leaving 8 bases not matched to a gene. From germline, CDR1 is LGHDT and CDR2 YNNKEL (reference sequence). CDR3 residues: CASSQRLAETYNEQFF. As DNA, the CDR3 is TGTGCCAGCAGCCAACGGCTAGCGGAAACATACAATGAGCAGTTCTTC.

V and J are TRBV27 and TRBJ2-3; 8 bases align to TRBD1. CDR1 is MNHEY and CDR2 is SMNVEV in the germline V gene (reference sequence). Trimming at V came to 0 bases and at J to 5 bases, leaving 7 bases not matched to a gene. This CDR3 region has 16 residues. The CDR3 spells CASSLSILRGQDTQYF. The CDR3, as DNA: TGTGCCAGCAGTTTATCGATTCTCAGGGGGCAAGATACGCAGTATTTT.

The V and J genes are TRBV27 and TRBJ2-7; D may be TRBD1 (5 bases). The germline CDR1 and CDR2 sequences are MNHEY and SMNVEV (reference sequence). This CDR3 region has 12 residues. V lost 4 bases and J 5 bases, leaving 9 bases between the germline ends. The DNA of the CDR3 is TGTGCCAGCAGTTGGCAGGGTGACGAGCAGTACTTC. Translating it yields CASSWQGDEQYF.

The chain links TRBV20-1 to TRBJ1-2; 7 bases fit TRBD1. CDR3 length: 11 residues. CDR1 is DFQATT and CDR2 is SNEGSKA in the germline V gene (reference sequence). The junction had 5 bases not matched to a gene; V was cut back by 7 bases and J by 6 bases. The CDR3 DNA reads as TGCAGTGGAGGGCAGGGGGATGGCTACACCTTC. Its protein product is CSGGQGDGYTF.

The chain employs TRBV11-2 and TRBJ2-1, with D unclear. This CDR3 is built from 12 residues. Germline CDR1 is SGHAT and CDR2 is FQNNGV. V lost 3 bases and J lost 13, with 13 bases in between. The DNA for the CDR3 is TGTGCCAGCAGCTTTAGAAATGTCGAACAGTTCTTC. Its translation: CASSFRNVEQFF.

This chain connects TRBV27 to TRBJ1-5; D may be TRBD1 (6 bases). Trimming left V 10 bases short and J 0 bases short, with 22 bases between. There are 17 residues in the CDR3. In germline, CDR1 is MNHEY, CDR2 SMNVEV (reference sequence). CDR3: CATKVSPGQYSNQPQHF. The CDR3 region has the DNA TGTGCCACCAAAGTTTCTCCAGGACAGTATAGCAATCAGCCCCAGCATTTT.

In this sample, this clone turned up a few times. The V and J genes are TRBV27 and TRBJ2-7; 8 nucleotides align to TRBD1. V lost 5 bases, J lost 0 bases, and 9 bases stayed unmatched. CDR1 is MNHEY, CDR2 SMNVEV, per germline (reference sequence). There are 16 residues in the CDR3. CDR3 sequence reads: CASSPGQGQSSYEQYF. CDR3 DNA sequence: TGTGCCAGCAGTCCAGGACAGGGCCAAAGCTCCTACGAGCAGTACTTC.

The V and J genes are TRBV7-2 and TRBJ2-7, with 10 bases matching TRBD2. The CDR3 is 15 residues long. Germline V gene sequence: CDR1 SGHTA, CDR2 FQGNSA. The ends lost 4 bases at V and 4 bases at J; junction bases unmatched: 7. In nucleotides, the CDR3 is TGTGCCAGCAGCTCCTGGACTAGCGGCGGGTACGAGCAGTACTTC. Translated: CASSSWTSGGYEQYF. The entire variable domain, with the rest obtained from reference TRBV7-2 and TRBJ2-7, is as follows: GAGVSQSPSNKVTEKGKDVELRCDPISGHTALYWYRQSLGQGLEFLIYFQGNSAPDKSGLPSDRFSAERTGGSVSTLTIQRTQQEDSAVYLCASSSWTSGGYEQYFGPGTRLTVT.

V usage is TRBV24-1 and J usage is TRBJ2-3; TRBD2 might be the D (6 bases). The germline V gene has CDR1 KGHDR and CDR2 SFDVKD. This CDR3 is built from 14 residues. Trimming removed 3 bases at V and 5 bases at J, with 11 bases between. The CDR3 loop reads CATSDGTFGDTQYF. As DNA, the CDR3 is TGTGCCACCAGTGATGGGACTTTTGGAGATACGCAGTATTTT.

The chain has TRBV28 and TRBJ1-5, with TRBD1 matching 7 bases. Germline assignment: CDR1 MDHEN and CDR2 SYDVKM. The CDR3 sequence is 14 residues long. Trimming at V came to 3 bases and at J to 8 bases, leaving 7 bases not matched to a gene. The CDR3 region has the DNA TGTGCCAGCAGTTTCGACAGGGCAGGGAAGCCCCAGCATTTT. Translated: CASSFDRAGKPQHF.

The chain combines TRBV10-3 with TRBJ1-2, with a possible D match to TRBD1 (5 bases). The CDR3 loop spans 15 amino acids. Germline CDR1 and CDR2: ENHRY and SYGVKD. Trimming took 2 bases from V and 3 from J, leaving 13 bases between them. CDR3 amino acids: CAISERTDSYYGYTF. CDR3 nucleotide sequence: TGTGCCATCAGTGAGAGAACTGACAGCTACTATGGCTACACCTTC.

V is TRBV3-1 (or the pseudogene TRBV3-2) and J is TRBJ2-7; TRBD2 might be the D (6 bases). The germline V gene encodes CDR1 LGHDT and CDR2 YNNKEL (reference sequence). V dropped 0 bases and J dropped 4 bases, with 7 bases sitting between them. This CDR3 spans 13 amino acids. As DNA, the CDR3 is TGTGCCAGCAGCCAAGAAGGAGGGTACGAGCAGTACTTC. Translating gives CASSQEGGYEQYF.

This CDR3 is CSVLREQNYTF. As DNA, the CDR3 is TGCAGTGTTCTCCGTGAACAAAACTACACCTTC. V is TRBV20-1 and J is TRBJ1-2; D is unresolved. This CDR3 is built from 11 residues. The germline gives CDR1 DFQATT, CDR2 SNEGSKA (reference sequence). V was cut by 7 bases and J by 10 bases, with 16 bases left in between.

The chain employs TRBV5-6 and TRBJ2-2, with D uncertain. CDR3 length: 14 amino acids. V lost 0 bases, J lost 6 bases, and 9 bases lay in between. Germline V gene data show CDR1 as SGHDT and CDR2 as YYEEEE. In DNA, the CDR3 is TGTGCCAGCAGCTTGGTCAGTCTTCCCGGGGAGCTGTTTTTT. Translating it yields CASSLVSLPGELFF.